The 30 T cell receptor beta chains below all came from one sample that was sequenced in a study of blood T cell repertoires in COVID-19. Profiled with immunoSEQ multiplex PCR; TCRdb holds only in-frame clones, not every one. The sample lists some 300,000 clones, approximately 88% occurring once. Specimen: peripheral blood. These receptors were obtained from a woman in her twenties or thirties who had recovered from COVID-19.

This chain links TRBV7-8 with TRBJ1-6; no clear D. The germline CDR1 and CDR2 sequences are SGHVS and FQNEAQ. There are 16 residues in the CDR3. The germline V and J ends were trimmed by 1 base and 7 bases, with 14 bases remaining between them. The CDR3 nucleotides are TGTGCCAGCAGCTTAGGGGTAGGGAGACACAATTCACCCCTCCACTTT. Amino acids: CASSLGVGRHNSPLHF.

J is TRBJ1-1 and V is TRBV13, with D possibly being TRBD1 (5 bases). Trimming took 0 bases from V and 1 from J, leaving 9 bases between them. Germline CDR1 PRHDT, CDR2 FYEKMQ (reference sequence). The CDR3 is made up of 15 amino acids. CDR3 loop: CASSLGQGSNTEAFF. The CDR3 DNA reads TGTGCCAGCAGCTTAGGGCAGGGATCGAACACTGAAGCTTTCTTT.

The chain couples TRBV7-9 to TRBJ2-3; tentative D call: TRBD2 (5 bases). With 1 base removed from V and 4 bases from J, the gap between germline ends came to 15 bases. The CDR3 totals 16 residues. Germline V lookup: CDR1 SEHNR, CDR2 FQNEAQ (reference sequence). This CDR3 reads CASSLVGGRESDTQYF. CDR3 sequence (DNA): TGTGCCAGCAGCTTAGTCGGAGGCCGAGAATCAGATACGCAGTATTTT.

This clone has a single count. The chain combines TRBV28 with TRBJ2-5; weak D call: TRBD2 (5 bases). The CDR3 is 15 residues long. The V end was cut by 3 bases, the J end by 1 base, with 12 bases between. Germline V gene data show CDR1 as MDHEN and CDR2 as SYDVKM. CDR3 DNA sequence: TGTGCCAGCAGTTTCGCCGTGCGGGCCCAAGAGACCCAGTACTTC. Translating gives CASSFAVRAQETQYF.

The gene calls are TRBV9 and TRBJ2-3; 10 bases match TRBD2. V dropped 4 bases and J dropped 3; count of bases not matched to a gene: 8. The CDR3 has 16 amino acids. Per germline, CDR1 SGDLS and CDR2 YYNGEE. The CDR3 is CASSLQRGGLTDTQYF. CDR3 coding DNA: TGTGCCAGCAGCCTCCAGCGGGGGGGCCTAACAGATACGCAGTATTTT.

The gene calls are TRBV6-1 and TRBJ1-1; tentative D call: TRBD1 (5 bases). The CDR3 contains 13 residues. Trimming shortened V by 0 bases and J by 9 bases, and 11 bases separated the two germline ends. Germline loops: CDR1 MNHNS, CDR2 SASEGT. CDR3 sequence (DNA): TGTGCCAGCAGTGAAGCGGTCGCAGGGAAAGCTTTCTTT. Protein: CASSEAVAGKAFF.

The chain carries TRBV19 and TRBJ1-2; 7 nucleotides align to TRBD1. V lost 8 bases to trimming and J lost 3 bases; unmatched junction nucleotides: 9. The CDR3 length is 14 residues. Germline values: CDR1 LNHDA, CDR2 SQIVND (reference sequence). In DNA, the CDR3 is TGTGCCAGTCTGGACAGGTATACGGACTATGGCTACACCTTC. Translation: CASLDRYTDYGYTF.

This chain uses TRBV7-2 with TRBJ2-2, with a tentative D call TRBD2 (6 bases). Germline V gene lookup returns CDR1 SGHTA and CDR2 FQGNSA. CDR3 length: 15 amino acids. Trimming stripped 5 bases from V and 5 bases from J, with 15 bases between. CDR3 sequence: CASSLDGEETGELFF. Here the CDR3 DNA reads TGTGCCAGCAGCCTTGACGGGGAGGAGACCGGGGAGCTGTTTTTT.

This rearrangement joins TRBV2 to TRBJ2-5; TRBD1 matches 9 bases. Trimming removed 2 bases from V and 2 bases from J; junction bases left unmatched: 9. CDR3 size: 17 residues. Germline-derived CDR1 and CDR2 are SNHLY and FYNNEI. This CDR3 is CASSEPGDRAAQETQYF. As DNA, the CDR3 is TGTGCCAGCAGTGAACCCGGGGACAGGGCTGCTCAAGAGACCCAGTACTTC.

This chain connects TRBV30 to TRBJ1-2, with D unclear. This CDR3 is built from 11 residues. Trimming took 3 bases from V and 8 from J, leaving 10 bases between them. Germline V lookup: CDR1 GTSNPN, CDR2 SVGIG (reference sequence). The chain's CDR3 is CAWRELKGYTF. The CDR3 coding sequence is TGTGCCTGGAGGGAGCTTAAGGGCTACACCTTC. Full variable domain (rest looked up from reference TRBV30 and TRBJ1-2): SQTIHQWPATLVQPVGSPLSLECTVEGTSNPNLYWYRQAAGRGLQLLFYSVGIGQISSEVPQNLSASRPQDRQFILSSKKLLLSDSGFYLCAWRELKGYTFGSGTRLTVV.

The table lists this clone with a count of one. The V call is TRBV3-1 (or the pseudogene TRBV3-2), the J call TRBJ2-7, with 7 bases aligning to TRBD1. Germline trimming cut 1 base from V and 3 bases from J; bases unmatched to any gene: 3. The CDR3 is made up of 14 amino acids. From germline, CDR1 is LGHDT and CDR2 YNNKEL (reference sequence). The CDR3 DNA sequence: TGTGCCAGCAGCCAAGGCCAGGGGGTCTACGAGCAGTACTTC. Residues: CASSQGQGVYEQYF.

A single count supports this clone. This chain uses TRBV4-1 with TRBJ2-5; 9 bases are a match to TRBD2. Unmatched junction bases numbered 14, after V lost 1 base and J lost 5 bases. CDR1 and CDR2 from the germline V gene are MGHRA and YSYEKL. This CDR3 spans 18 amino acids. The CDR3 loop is CASSQGGSSGGRRETQYF. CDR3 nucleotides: TGCGCCAGCAGCCAAGGGGGGAGCAGCGGGGGGCGTCGGGAGACCCAGTACTTC.

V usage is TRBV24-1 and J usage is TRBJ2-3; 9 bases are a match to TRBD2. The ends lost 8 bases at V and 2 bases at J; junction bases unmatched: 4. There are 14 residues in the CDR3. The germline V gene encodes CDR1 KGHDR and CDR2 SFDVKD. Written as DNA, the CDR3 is TGTGCCACCAATGCGGGGGGGTACACAGATACGCAGTATTTT. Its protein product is CATNAGGYTDTQYF.

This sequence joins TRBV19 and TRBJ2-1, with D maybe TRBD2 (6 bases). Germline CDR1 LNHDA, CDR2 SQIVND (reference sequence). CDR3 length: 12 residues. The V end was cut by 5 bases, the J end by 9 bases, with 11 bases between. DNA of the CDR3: TGTGCCAGTAGTCTCTGGCGGGGTGAGCAGTTCTTC. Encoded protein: CASSLWRGEQFF.

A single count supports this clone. The CDR3 protein is CASSVGLAGSYEQYF. The CDR3 DNA reads as TGTGCCAGCAGCGTGGGACTAGCGGGGTCCTACGAGCAGTACTTC. The chain has TRBV3-1 (or the pseudogene TRBV3-2) and TRBJ2-7; 13 nucleotides align to TRBD2. The CDR3 extends over 15 amino acids. Germline V gives CDR1 LGHDT, CDR2 YNNKEL (reference sequence). Losses at the gene ends were 5 bases for V and 1 base for J; bases not matched to a gene: 2.

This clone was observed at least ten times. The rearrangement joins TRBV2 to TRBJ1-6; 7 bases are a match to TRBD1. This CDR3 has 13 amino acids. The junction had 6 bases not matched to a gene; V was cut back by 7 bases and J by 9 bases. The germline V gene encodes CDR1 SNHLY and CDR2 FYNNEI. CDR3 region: CASNTGVASPLHF. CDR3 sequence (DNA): TGTGCCAGCAATACAGGGGTAGCTTCACCCCTCCACTTT.

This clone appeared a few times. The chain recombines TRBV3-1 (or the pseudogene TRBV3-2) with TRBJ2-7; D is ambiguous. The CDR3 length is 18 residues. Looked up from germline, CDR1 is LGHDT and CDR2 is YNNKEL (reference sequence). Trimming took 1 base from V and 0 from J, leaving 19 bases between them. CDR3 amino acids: CASSQGLVTGSSSYEQYF. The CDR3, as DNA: TGTGCCAGCAGCCAAGGGTTGGTCACGGGTTCGAGCTCCTACGAGCAGTACTTC.

In nucleotides, the CDR3 is TGTGCCAGCTGCGAGGAATTGGCCCAGCCCCAGCATTTT. This sequence encodes CASCEELAQPQHF. The rearrangement links TRBV28 to TRBJ1-5, with D unresolved. The CDR3 length is 13 residues. V was pared by 8 bases and J by 7 bases, with 15 bases between. The germline V gene has CDR1 MDHEN and CDR2 SYDVKM.

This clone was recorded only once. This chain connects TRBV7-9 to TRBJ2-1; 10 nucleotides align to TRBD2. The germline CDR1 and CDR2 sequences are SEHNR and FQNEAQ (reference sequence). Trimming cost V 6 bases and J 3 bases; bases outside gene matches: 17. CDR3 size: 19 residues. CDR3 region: CASSPLLAGGPSYYNEQFF. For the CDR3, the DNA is TGTGCCAGCAGTCCTCTCTTAGCGGGGGGCCCCAGTTACTACAATGAGCAGTTCTTC.

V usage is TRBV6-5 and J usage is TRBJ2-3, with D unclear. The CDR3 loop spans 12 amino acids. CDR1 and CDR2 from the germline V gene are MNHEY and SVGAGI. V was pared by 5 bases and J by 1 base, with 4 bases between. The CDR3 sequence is CASSPGTDTQYF. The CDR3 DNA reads TGTGCCAGCAGTCCCGGCACAGATACGCAGTATTTT.

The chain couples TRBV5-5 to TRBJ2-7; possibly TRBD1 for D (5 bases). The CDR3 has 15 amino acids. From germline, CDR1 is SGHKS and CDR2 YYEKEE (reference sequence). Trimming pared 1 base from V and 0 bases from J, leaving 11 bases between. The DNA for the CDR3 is TGTGCCAGCAGCTTGAGGGGTGGCAGCTCCTACGAGCAGTACTTC. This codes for CASSLRGGSSYEQYF.

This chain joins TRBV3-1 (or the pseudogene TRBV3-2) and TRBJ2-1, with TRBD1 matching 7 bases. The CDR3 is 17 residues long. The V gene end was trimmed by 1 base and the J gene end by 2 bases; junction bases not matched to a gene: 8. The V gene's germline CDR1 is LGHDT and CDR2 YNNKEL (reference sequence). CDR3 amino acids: CASSQATTGQPYNEQFF. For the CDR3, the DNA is TGTGCCAGCAGCCAAGCCACGACAGGGCAGCCCTACAATGAGCAGTTCTTC.

The DNA for the CDR3 is TGTGCCACCAGCAGAGGAGGGGACAGGGGCTCCGGTGAGCAGTTCTTC. Protein sequence: CATSRGGDRGSGEQFF. The gene calls are TRBV15 and TRBJ2-1; TRBD1 agrees at 10 bases. The CDR3 has 16 amino acids. Germline CDR1 reads LNHNV; CDR2 reads YYDKDF (reference sequence). Trimming at V came to 1 base and at J to 9 bases, leaving 9 bases not matched to a gene.

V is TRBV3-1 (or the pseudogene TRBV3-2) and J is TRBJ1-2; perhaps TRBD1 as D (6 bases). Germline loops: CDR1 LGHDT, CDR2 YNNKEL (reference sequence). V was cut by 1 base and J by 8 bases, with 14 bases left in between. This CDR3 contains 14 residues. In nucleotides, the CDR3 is TGTGCCAGCAGCCAAGCCAGGGGTCCCGGCGGCTACACCTTC. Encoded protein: CASSQARGPGGYTF.

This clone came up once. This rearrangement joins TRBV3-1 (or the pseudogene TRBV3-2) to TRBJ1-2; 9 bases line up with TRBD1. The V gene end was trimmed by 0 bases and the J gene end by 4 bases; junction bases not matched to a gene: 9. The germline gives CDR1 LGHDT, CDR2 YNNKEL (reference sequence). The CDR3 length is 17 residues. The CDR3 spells CASSQDRTGAHFYGYTF. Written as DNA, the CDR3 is TGTGCCAGCAGCCAAGACCGGACAGGGGCCCACTTCTATGGCTACACCTTC.

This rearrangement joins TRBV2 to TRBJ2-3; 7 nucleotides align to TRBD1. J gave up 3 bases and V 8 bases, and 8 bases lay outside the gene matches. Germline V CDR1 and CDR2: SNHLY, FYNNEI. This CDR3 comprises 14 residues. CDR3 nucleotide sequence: TGTGCCAGCGAACCGGGACAGTATACAGATACGCAGTATTTT. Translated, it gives CASEPGQYTDTQYF. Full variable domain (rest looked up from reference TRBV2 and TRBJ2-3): EPEVTQTPSHQVTQMGQEVILRCVPISNHLYFYWYRQILGQKVEFLVSFYNNEISEKSEIFDDQFSVERPDGSNFTLKIRSTKLEDSAMYFCASEPGQYTDTQYFGPGTRLTVL.

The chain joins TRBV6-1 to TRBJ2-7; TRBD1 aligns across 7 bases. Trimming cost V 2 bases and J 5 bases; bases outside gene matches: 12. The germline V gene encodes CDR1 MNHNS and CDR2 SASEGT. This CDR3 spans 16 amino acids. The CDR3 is CASSEYQRQGLDEQYF. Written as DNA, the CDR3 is TGTGCCAGCAGTGAATATCAGAGACAGGGTTTAGACGAGCAGTACTTC.

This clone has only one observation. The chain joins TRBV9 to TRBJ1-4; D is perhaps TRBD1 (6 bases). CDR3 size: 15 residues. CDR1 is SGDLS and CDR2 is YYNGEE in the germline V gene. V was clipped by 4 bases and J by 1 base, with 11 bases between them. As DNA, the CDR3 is TGTGCCAGCAGCACCTCCAGGGGAACTAATGAAAAACTGTTTTTT. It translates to CASSTSRGTNEKLFF.

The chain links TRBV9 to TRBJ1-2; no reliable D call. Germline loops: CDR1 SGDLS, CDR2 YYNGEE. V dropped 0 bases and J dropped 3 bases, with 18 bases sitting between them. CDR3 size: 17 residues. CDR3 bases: TGTGCCAGCAGCGTAGAGGAAGGCCGCGGGAGGGACTATGGCTACACCTTC. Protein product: CASSVEEGRGRDYGYTF.

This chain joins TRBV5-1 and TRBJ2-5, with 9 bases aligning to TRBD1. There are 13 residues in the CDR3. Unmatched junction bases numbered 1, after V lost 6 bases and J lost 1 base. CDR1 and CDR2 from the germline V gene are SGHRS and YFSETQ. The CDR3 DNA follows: TGCGCCAGCATGACAGGGGGCCAAGAGACCCAGTACTTC. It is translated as CASMTGGQETQYF.